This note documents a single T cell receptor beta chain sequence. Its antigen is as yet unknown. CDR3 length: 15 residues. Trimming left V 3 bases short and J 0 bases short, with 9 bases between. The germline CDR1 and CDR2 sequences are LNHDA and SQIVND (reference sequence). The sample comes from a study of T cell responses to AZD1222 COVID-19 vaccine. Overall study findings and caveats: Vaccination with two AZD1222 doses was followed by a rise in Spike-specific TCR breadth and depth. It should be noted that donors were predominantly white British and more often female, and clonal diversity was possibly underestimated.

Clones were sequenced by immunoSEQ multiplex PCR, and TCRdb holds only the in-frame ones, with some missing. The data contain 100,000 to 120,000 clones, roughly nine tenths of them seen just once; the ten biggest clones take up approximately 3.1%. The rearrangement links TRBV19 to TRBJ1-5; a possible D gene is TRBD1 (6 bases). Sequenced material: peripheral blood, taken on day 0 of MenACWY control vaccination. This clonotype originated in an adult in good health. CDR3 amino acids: CASSITGFSNQPQHF. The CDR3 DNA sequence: TGTGCCAGTAGTATTACAGGGTTTAGCAATCAGCCCCAGCATTTT.